This T cell receptor (beta chain) comes out of a study of CD8 T cells in Susac syndrome. Germline assignment: CDR1 DFQATT and CDR2 SNEGSKA (reference sequence). Trimming took 1 base from V and 0 from J; bases not matched to a gene: 12. The CDR3 contains 18 residues. Roughly 0.45 to 1 ug RNA was reverse transcribed with random hexamers. TCR beta CDR3 was amplified by immunoSEQ multiplex PCR. This amplification extended across 54 Vbeta and 13 Jbeta segments. TCRdb re-derived calls from the immunoSEQ multiplex PCR reads in MiXCR, one entry per CDR3 protein. This sample has about 210,000 distinct CDR3 sequences, with roughly 95% found just once. Negative isolation was applied to CD8+ and CD4+ T cells, and FACS enrichment was applied to TEMRA cells.

Sequenced input: CD4+ T cells from PBMCs. The origin of this receptor is a human donor in good health. The genes are TRBV20-1 and TRBJ2-1; 7 positions match TRBD1. In DNA form, the CDR3 reads TGCAGTGCTAGAGGGACCAAACAGGGGACGAGCTCCTACAATGAGCAGTTCTTC. It specifies CSARGTKQGTSSYNEQFF.